This record looks at one T cell receptor (beta chain) sequence and its context. Its antigen remains unknown. This entry belongs to a study of T-cell memory formation after mild COVID-19. From germline, CDR1 is LGHNA and CDR2 YSLEER. V dropped 4 bases and J dropped 0; count of bases not matched to a gene: 6. This CDR3 region has 17 residues. Study observations and caveats: CD8+ contracting clones occupied EMRA, while CD4+ ones occupied mainly CM and EM.

A single record per CDR3 protein comes from TCRdb applying MiXCR to the 5' RACE reads. The repertoire holds 190,000 or so distinct CDR3 sequences, over 20% seen once, with approximately 22% in the top ten. This chain links TRBV4-3 with TRBJ2-3; 11 bases line up with TRBD2. The source material was PBMCs or a T cell subset sorted from them (not recorded which). The sequence was obtained from an adult woman who had mild COVID-19 (a few samples of this study predate the infection). Cell type and time point are not known. CDR3 DNA: TGCGCCAGCAGCCGGGCTAGCGGGAGGTCTAGCACAGATACGCAGTATTTT. It specifies CASSRASGRSSTDTQYF.